These 9 T cell receptor beta chains share one sample of origin, sequenced in a study of identical twins. TCRdb itself ran the 5' RACE reads through MiXCR, one entry per CDR3 protein. The table lists 450,000 to 600,000 distinct CDR3 sequences, around 22% of them singletons, with approximately 0.48% in the top ten. A further study also used this sample, focusing on yellow fever vaccine responses in identical twins.

The source material was CD4+ T cells sorted from blood. Receptors were obtained from a woman aged 18-30 years in good health.

The J gene is TRBJ2-1, the V gene TRBV4-2; TRBD2 matches 16 bases. CDR1 is LGHNA and CDR2 is YNFKEQ in the germline V gene. The CDR3 is 23 amino acids. Unmatched junction bases numbered 19, after V lost 4 bases and J lost 1 base. The CDR3, as DNA: TGTGCCAGCAGCCCCGGGACAGGGTTACGAGGGACTAGCGGGAGGGCATCCTACAATGAGCAGTTCTTC. Its translation is CASSPGTGLRGTSGRASYNEQFF.

This clonotype was found a few times. The CDR3 sequence is CARIDRHTYEQYF. In DNA form, the CDR3 reads TGTGCCAGGATAGACAGGCACACCTACGAGCAGTACTTC. The chain recombines TRBV3-1 with TRBJ2-7, with a tentative D call TRBD1 (6 bases). The germline V gene encodes CDR1 LGHDT and CDR2 YNNKEL (reference sequence). The CDR3 sequence is 13 residues long. V lost 9 bases and J 2 bases, leaving 14 bases between the germline ends.

The J gene is TRBJ2-1, the V gene TRBV27, with 8 bases fitting TRBD2. With 5 bases clipped from V and 6 bases from J, the junction kept 15 bases outside the gene matches. The CDR3 spans 17 residues. Germline CDR1 is MNHEY and CDR2 is SMNVEV (reference sequence). CDR3 bases: TGTGCCAGCAGTCACCGTTTAGCGGGACGGGGTGTCAATGAGCAGTTCTTC. Protein product: CASSHRLAGRGVNEQFF.

This clonotype was counted a few times. This rearrangement joins TRBV7-2 to TRBJ2-1, with D perhaps TRBD1 (6 bases). V was cut by 2 bases and J by 4 bases, with 15 bases left in between. The CDR3 length is 16 residues. Per the germline V gene, CDR1 is SGHTA and CDR2 is FQGNSA. CDR3 loop: CASSLPPGASYNEQFF. Here the CDR3 DNA reads TGTGCCAGCAGCTTACCCCCAGGGGCCAGTTACAATGAGCAGTTCTTC.

The V call is TRBV5-1, the J call TRBJ2-1; 11 nucleotides align to TRBD2. The CDR3 length is 16 residues. The junction had 6 bases not matched to a gene; V was cut back by 0 bases and J by 7 bases. Germline V CDR1 and CDR2: SGHRS, YFSETQ. CDR3 nucleotide sequence: TGCGCCAGCAGCTTGGCGGAACTAGCGGGAGTAAATGAGCAGTTCTTC. Its translation: CASSLAELAGVNEQFF.

The gene calls are TRBV20-1 and TRBJ2-5; the D gene is possibly TRBD2 (7 bases). The CDR3 spans 13 residues. CDR1 and CDR2 from the germline V gene are DFQATT and SNEGSKA (reference sequence). The V end was cut by 6 bases, the J end by 3 bases, with 14 bases between. CDR3 bases: TGCAGTGCGAGGGGGGGGTTAAAAGAGACCCAGTACTTC. Amino acids: CSARGGLKETQYF.

V and J are TRBV24-1 and TRBJ2-1; TRBD2 agrees at 10 bases. V trimming: 7 bases; J trimming: 0 bases; junction bases outside the gene matches: 5. CDR1 is KGHDR, CDR2 SFDVKD, per germline. There are 16 residues in the CDR3. Here the CDR3 reads CATSPSGRASYNEQFF. The CDR3 nucleotides are TGTGCCACCAGCCCCAGCGGGAGGGCCTCCTACAATGAGCAGTTCTTC.

This clonotype was seen a handful of times. J is TRBJ2-1 and V is TRBV14; perhaps TRBD1 as D (5 bases). The CDR3 loop spans 13 amino acids. The germline V and J ends were trimmed by 2 bases and 6 bases, with 8 bases remaining between them. Germline CDR1 reads SGHDN; CDR2 reads FVKESK. The CDR3 region is CASSQLQGNEQFF. CDR3 DNA sequence: TGTGCCAGCAGCCAACTCCAGGGCAATGAGCAGTTCTTC.

This rearrangement joins TRBV20-1 to TRBJ1-3; D perhaps matches TRBD1 (5 bases). Germline V gene data show CDR1 as DFQATT and CDR2 as SNEGSKA (reference sequence). V lost 6 bases to trimming and J lost 4 bases, with 13 bases between them. This CDR3 has 13 amino acids. Here the CDR3 reads CSAAGRHGNTIYF. The CDR3 DNA reads as TGCAGTGCCGCGGGACGGCACGGAAACACCATATATTTT.